One sample yielded the 7 T cell receptor beta chains listed below, sequenced in a study of cytomegalovirus exposure and HLA in healthy donors. Profiled with immunoSEQ multiplex PCR; TCRdb holds only in-frame clones, not every one. The sample shows roughly 45,000 clones, roughly 94% of them seen only once. Source material: PBMCs. Every receptor here comes from a woman aged 18-35 years in good health and CMV-seropositive.

The chain has TRBV7-3 and TRBJ2-5, with 7 bases matching TRBD2. With V trimmed by 5 bases and J by 5 bases, 11 bases remained unmatched. The germline V gene encodes CDR1 SGHTA and CDR2 FQGTGA. The CDR3 sequence is 15 residues long. This CDR3 is CASSPPGGSAETQYF. For the CDR3, the DNA is TGTGCCAGCAGCCCCCCGGGCGGGAGTGCGGAGACCCAGTACTTC.

The V and J genes are TRBV7-2 and TRBJ2-7, with D perhaps TRBD1 (6 bases). The CDR3 extends over 18 amino acids. The germline CDR1 and CDR2 sequences are SGHTA and FQGNSA. V lost 2 bases and J lost 2, with 22 bases in between. The CDR3 loop is CASSLPADRHSFTYEQYF. The DNA for the CDR3 is TGTGCCAGCAGCTTACCCGCTGACAGGCACTCCTTCACCTACGAGCAGTACTTC. The whole variable domain, remainder taken from reference TRBV7-2 and TRBJ2-7, is GAGVSQSPSNKVTEKGKDVELRCDPISGHTALYWYRQSLGQGLEFLIYFQGNSAPDKSGLPSDRFSAERTGGSVSTLTIQRTQQEDSAVYLCASSLPADRHSFTYEQYFGPGTRLTVT.

CDR3 nucleotides: TGTGCCAGCTCACCGGCGAGACTCCCAGATACGCAGTATTTT. The encoded protein is CASSPARLPDTQYF. This chain connects TRBV18 to TRBJ2-3, with D uncertain. Germline assignment: CDR1 KGHSH and CDR2 LQKENI. The CDR3 spans 14 residues. V was clipped by 3 bases and J by 4 bases, with 11 bases between them.

This rearrangement joins TRBV4-3 to TRBJ2-7; tentatively, D is TRBD2 (6 bases). Looked up from germline, CDR1 is LGHNA and CDR2 is YSLEER. The CDR3 extends over 15 amino acids. Trimming removed 4 bases from V and 5 bases from J, with 18 bases in between. The CDR3 bases are TGCGCCAGCAGCCGTGGGACTCCCCCGTGGGACGAGCAGTACTTC. It specifies CASSRGTPPWDEQYF.

This chain connects TRBV30 to TRBJ2-2, with 10 positions matching TRBD2. There are 17 residues in the CDR3. The germline gives CDR1 GTSNPN, CDR2 SVGIG (reference sequence). V shed 3 bases, J shed 0 bases, and the junction held 7 bases outside the gene matches. The CDR3 region is CAWSLAGDTANTGELFF. In nucleotides, the CDR3 is TGTGCCTGGAGCCTAGCGGGAGACACCGCGAACACCGGGGAGCTGTTTTTT.

The chain joins TRBV7-2 to TRBJ2-3; 11 nucleotides agree with TRBD2. After removal of 0 bases from V and 1 base from J, the junction contained 9 bases not matched to a gene. Per the germline V gene, CDR1 is SGHTA and CDR2 is FQGNSA. The CDR3 totals 19 residues. For the CDR3, the DNA is TGTGCCAGCAGCTTAGCAACCGTTAGCGGGAGGGCCCGCACAGATACGCAGTATTTT. Translating gives CASSLATVSGRARTDTQYF.

This clone was seen only once. One end of the junction varies from germline; a read error may be responsible. This rearrangement joins TRBV7-2 to TRBJ2-7, with 14 bases lining up with TRBD2. This CDR3 contains 14 residues. Germline-derived CDR1 and CDR2 are SGHTA and FQGNSA. In nucleotides, the CDR3 is TGTGCCAGCAGCTTAGAGGGGGGGACTAGCGGGAGATCCTTC. It encodes CASSLEGGTSGRSF.